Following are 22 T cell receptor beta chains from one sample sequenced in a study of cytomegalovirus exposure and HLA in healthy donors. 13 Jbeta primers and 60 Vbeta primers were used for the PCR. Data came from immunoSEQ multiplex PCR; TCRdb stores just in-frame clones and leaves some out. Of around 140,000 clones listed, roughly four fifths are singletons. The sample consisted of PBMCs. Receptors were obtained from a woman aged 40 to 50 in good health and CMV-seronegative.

For the CDR3, the DNA is TGTGCCAGCAGTTTACCCCTTAGAGCCCCCACCTACGAGCAGTACTTC. Its translation is CASSLPLRAPTYEQYF. The V gene is TRBV28, the J gene TRBJ2-5; D unclear. TRBJ2-7 matches the DNA end more closely, so the J call is doubtful. This CDR3 spans 16 amino acids. Per germline, CDR1 MDHEN and CDR2 SYDVKM.

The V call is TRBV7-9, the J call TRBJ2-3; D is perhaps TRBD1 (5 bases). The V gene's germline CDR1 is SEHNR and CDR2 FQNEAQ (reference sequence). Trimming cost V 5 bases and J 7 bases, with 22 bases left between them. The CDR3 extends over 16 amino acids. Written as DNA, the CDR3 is TGTGCCAGCAGCCCCCCTTTCAGGGCATCTGGCCATACGCAGTATTTT. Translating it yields CASSPPFRASGHTQYF.

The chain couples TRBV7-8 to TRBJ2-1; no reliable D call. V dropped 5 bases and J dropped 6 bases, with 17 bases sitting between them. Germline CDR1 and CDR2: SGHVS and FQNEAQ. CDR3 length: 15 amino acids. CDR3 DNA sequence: TGTGCCAGCAGCAACATTGGGCGAGAGAGCAATGAGCAGTTCTTC. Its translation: CASSNIGRESNEQFF.

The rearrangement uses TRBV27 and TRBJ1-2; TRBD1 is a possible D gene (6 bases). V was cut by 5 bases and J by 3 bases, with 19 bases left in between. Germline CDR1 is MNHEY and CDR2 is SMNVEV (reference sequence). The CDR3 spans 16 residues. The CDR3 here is CASSPSTGQRHYGYTF. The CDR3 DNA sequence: TGTGCCAGCAGTCCCTCCACAGGGCAACGCCACTATGGCTACACCTTC.

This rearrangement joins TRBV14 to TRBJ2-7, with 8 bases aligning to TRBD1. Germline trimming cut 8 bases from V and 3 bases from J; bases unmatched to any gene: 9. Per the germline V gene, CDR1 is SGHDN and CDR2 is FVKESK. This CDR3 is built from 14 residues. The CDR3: CASGPGTGYYEQYF. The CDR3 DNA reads TGTGCCAGCGGACCCGGGACAGGATACTACGAGCAGTACTTC.

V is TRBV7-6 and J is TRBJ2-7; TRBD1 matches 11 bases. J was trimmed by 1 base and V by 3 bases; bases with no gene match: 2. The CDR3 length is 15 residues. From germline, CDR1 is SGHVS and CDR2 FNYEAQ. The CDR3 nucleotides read TGTGCCAGCAGCTTGGGACAGGGGGGGTCCTACGAGCAGTACTTC. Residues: CASSLGQGGSYEQYF.

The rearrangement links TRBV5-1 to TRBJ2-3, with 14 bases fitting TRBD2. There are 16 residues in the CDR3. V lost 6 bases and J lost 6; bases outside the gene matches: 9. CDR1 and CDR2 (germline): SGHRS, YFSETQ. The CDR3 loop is CASKPGLAGVADTQYF. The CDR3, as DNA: TGCGCCAGCAAGCCGGGACTAGCGGGAGTGGCGGATACGCAGTATTTT.

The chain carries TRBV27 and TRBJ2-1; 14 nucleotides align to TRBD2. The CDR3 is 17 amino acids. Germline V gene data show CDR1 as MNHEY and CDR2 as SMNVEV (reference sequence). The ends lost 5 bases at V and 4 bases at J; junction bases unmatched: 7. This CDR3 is CASSAGLAGVAYNEQFF. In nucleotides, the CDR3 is TGTGCCAGCAGTGCGGGACTAGCGGGAGTCGCTTACAATGAGCAGTTCTTC.

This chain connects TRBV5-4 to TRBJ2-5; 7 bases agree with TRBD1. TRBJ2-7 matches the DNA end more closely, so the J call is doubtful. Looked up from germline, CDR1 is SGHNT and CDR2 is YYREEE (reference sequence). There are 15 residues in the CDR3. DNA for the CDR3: TGTGCCAGCAGTAGACAGGGCCAAACCTACTACGAGCAGTACTTC. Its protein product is CASSRQGQTYYEQYF.

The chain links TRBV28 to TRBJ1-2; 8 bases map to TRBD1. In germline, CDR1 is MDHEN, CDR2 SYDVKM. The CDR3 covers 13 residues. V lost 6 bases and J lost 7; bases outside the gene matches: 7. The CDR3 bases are TGTGCCAGCAGCGGTCTGACAGGGGCTGGCTACACCTTC. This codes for CASSGLTGAGYTF.

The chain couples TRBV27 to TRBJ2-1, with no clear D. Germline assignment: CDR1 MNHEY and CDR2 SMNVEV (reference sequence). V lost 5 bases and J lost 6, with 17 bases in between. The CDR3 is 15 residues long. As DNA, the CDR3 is TGTGCCAGCAGTCCCGAGGCTTTAGGTAGCAATGAGCAGTTCTTC. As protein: CASSPEALGSNEQFF.

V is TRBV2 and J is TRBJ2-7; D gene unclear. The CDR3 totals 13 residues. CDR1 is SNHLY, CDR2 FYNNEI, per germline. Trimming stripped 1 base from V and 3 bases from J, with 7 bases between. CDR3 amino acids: CASSEGSGYEQYF. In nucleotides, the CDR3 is TGTGCCAGCAGTGAAGGGAGTGGCTACGAGCAGTACTTC.

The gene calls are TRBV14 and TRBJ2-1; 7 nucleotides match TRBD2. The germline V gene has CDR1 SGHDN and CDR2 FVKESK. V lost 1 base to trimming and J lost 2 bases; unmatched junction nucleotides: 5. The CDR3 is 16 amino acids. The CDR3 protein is CASSQGQRGAYNEQFF. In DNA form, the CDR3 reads TGTGCCAGCAGCCAAGGGCAGCGGGGCGCCTACAATGAGCAGTTCTTC. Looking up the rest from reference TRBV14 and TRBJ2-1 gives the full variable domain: EAGVTQFPSHSVIEKGQTVTLRCDPISGHDNLYWYRRVMGKEIKFLLHFVKESKQDESGMPNNRFLAERTGGTYSTLKVQPAELEDSGVYFCASSQGQRGAYNEQFFGPGTRLTVL.

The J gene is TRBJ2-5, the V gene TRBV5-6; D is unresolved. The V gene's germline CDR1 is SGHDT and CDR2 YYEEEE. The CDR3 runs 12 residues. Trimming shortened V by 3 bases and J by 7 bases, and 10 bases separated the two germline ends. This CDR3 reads CASSSSRLTQYF. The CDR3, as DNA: TGTGCCAGCAGCTCCTCTCGTTTGACCCAGTACTTC.

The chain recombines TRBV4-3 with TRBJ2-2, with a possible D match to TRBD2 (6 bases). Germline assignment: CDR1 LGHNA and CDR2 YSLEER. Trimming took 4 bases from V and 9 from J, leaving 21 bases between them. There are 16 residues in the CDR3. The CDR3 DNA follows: TGCGCCAGCAGCCCTCAAGTAGCCGGGAGTCACCGGGAGCTGTTTTTT. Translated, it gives CASSPQVAGSHRELFF.

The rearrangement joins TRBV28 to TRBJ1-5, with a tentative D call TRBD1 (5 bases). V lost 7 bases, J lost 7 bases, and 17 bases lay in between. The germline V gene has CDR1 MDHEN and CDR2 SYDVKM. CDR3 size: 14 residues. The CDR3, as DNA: TGTGCCAGCACCAATCGGGGGTTTGGGCAGCCCCAGCATTTT. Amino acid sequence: CASTNRGFGQPQHF.

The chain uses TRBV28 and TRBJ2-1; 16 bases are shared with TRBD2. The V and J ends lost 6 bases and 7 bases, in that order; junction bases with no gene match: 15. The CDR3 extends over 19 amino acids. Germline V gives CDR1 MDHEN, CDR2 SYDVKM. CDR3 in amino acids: CASRHIWGTSGRARNEQFF. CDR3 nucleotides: TGTGCCAGCAGACACATTTGGGGGACTAGCGGGAGGGCTCGAAATGAGCAGTTCTTC.

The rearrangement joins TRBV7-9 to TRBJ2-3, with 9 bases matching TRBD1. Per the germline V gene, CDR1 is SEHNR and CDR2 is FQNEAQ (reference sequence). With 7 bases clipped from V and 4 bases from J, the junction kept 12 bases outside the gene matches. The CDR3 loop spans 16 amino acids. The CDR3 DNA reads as TGTGCCAGCACCCCCCCTAACAGGGGGCCCCCAGATACGCAGTATTTT. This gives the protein CASTPPNRGPPDTQYF.

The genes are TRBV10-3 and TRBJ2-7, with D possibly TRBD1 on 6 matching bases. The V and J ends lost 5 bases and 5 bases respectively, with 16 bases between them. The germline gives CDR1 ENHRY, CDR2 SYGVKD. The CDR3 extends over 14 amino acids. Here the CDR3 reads CAISFTQGRDEQYF. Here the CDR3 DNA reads TGTGCCATCAGTTTTACACAGGGCAGAGACGAGCAGTACTTC.

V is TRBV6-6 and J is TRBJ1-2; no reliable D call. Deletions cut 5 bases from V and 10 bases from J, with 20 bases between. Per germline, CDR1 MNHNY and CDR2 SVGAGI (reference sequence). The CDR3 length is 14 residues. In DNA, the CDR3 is TGTGCCAGCAGTAACACCGGGAGCAAAAGCGACTACACCTTC. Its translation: CASSNTGSKSDYTF.

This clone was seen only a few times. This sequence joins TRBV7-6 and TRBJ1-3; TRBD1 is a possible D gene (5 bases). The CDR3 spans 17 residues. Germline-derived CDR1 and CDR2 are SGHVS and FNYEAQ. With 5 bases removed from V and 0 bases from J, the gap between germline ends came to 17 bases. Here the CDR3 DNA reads TGTGCCAGCAGCCCTTCCGGGGGGGTAGTCTCTGGAAACACCATATATTTT. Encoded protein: CASSPSGGVVSGNTIYF. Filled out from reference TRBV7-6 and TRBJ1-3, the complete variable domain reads GAGVSQSPRYKVTKRGQDVALRCDPISGHVSLYWYRQALGQGPEFLTYFNYEAQQDKSGLPNDRFSAERPEGSISTLTIQRTEQRDSAMYRCASSPSGGVVSGNTIYFGEGSWLTVV.

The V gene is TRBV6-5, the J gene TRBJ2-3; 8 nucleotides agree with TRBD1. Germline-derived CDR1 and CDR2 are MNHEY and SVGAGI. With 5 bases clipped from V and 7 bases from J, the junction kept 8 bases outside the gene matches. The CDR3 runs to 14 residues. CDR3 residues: CASSGQGPAYTQYF. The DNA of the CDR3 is TGTGCCAGCAGTGGACAGGGCCCAGCGTATACGCAGTATTTT.